The T cell receptor beta chain under discussion was sequenced for a study of cytomegalovirus exposure and HLA in healthy donors. Overall study results and limits: The records held CMV serostatus as the only immune exposure information.

A multiplex PCR was run with 60 Vbeta primers and 13 Jbeta primers. Clones were sequenced by immunoSEQ multiplex PCR, and TCRdb holds only the in-frame ones, with some missing. Seen here are over 150,000 clones, approximately 79% observed once, and the top ten hold 1.9%. Remarks on this clone: The antigen is unknown.

Trimming removed 5 bases from V and 3 bases from J; junction bases left unmatched: 4. Germline values: CDR1 LNHDA, CDR2 SQIVND (reference sequence). CDR3 length: 13 residues. Material for sequencing was PBMCs. This rearrangement joins TRBV19 to TRBJ2-7; 7 positions match TRBD1. The receptor comes from a human donor in good health. CDR3 sequence reads: CASSPDRVYEQYF. The CDR3 region has the DNA TGTGCCAGTAGTCCCGACAGGGTCTACGAGCAGTACTTC. Together with reference TRBV19 and TRBJ2-7, the CDR3 gives the full variable domain: DGGITQSPKYLFRKEGQNVTLSCEQNLNHDAMYWYRQDPGQGLRLIYYSQIVNDFQKGDIAEGYSVSREKKESFPLTVTSAQKNPTAFYLCASSPDRVYEQYFGPGTRLTVT.